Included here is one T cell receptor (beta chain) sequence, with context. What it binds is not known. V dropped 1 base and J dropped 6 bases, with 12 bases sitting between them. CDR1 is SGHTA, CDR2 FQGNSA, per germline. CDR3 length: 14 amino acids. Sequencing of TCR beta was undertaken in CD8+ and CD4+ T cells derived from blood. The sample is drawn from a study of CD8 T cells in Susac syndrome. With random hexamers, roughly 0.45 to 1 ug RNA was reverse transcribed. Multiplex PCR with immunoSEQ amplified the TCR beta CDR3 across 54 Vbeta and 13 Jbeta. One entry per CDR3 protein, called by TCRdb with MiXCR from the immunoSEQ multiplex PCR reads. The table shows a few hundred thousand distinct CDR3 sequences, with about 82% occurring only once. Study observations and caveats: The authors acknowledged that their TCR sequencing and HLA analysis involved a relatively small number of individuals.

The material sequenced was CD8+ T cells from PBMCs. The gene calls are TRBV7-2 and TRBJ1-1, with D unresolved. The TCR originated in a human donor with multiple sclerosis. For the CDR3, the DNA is TGTGCCAGCAGCTTAGTTAAGCGGGCAGCTGAAGCTTTCTTT. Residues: CASSLVKRAAEAFF. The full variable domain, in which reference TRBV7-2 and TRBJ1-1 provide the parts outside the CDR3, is GAGVSQSPSNKVTEKGKDVELRCDPISGHTALYWYRQSLGQGLEFLIYFQGNSAPDKSGLPSDRFSAERTGGSVSTLTIQRTQQEDSAVYLCASSLVKRAAEAFFGQGTRLTVV.